This is a list of T cell receptor beta chains from one sample in a study of blood T cell repertoires in COVID-19. Profiled with immunoSEQ multiplex PCR; TCRdb holds only in-frame clones, not every one. Found here are 300,000 or so clones, about nine tenths of them singletons; the top ten hold around 1.1%. The material sequenced was PBMCs or T cells enriched from blood (not recorded which). These receptor sequences come from a woman aged 25 to 39 who had recovered from COVID-19. Both conserved end residues are part of each CDR3. The D gene is left open where the match is weak. Only some rows state a clone size, as once, few, many or a class for expanded clones.

>.|TRBV7-9|once|TRBJ1-1
TGTGCCAGCAGCTTCCAGGGGAACACTGAAGCTTTCTTT
CASSFQGNTEAFF
>.|TRBV28|.|TRBJ1-4
TGTGCCAGCAGTTTCGGGGGGGTTACCTCAACTAATGAAAAACTGTTTTTT
CASSFGGVTSTNEKLFF
>.|TRBV7-9|.|TRBJ2-1
TGTGCCAGCAGCGGTGGGTCCGGCAGGGTGGACAATGAGCAGTTCTTC
CASSGGSGRVDNEQFF
>TRBD2|TRBV29-1|.|TRBJ2-1
TGCAGCGTTGAAGCCTCTCCCTCTCGACTAGCGAAGCAATGGGACAATGAGCAGTTCTTC
CSVEASPSRLAKQWDNEQFF
>TRBD2|TRBV5-1|.|TRBJ2-2
TGCGCCAGCAGCGGGAGCGGGGGGAGTACCGGGGAGCTGTTTTTT
CASSGSGGSTGELFF
>TRBD1|TRBV6-5|once|TRBJ1-1
TGTGCCAGCAGTTACTCCGGGAGGGGGCATACTGAAGCTTTCTTT
CASSYSGRGHTEAFF
>.|TRBV2|.|TRBJ1-1
TGTGCCAGCAGGCGGGCAGGGAGGTTGGCCACTGAAGCTTTCTTT
CASRRAGRLATEAFF
>.|TRBV6-2/TRBV6-3|.|TRBJ1-5
TGTGCCAGCAGTGGAGGGGTCGTAGACAATCAGCCCCAGCATTTT
CASSGGVVDNQPQHF
>TRBD2|TRBV14|.|TRBJ2-3
TGTGCCAGCCGGCGGGGGAGAGAAGGAGATACGCAGTATTTT
CASRRGREGDTQYF
>.|TRBV28|.|TRBJ1-2
TGTGCCAGCGGGTTGGGGGGGCCCTATGGCTACACCTTC
CASGLGGPYGYTF
>TRBD1|TRBV5-1|.|TRBJ1-1
TGCGCCAGCAGCCCCGCCGGGACAGGGGGTACTGAAGCTTTCTTT
CASSPAGTGGTEAFF
>.|TRBV28|.|TRBJ2-1
TGTGCCAGCAGTTTTCAAATAGGGAGCGATGAGCAGTTCTTC
CASSFQIGSDEQFF
>.|TRBV15|.|TRBJ2-1
TGTGCCACCAGCAGAGAACAACCGGGGAATGAGCAGTTCTTC
CATSREQPGNEQFF
>.|TRBV18|once|TRBJ2-5
TGTGCCAGCTCACCAATCACTCCGGAGACCCAGTACTTC
CASSPITPETQYF
>TRBD1|TRBV7-2|.|TRBJ1-4
TGTGCCAGCAGTAGGACAGGGCGCGAAAAACTGTTTTTT
CASSRTGREKLFF
>TRBD1|TRBV10-3|.|TRBJ2-5
TGTGCCATCAGGGGGACAGGGGCTCCAGAGACCCAGTACTTC
CAIRGTGAPETQYF
>.|TRBV10-2|.|TRBJ2-7
TGCGCCAGCAGTGCAGGGAAGCACGAGCAGTACTTC
CASSAGKHEQYF
>.|TRBV7-2|many|TRBJ2-7
TGTGCCAGCAGCTCGAACAGGGTGTCCTACGAGCAGTACTTC
CASSSNRVSYEQYF
>.|TRBV28|many|TRBJ1-2
TGTGCCAGCAGATCCCGTGGTTACAGCTATGGCTACACCTTC
CASRSRGYSYGYTF
>.|TRBV30|.|TRBJ1-3
TGTGCCTGGAGTGCAACAGCCTCTGGAAACACCATATATTTT
CAWSATASGNTIYF
>.|TRBV19|.|TRBJ1-5
TGTGCCAGTAGTACCGGACAGTTATTTAATCAGCCCCAGCATTTT
CASSTGQLFNQPQHF
>TRBD2|TRBV6-2/TRBV6-3|few|TRBJ2-1
TGTGCCAGCAGCCGGACTAGCGAGGGCGATGAGCAGTTCTTC
CASSRTSEGDEQFF
>.|TRBV7-2|.|TRBJ2-5
TGTGCCAGCAGCTTAGATGGGAGGCCACAAGAGACCCAGTACTTC
CASSLDGRPQETQYF
>.|TRBV9|.|TRBJ2-6
TGTGCCAGCAGCGCAGGGGCCTCTGGGGCCAACGTCCTGACTTTC
CASSAGASGANVLTF
>TRBD2|TRBV5-4|.|TRBJ2-1
TGTGCCAGCAGCCCTGGGGTAGCGGGACACAATGAGCAGTTCTTC
CASSPGVAGHNEQFF
>TRBD2|TRBV5-1|.|TRBJ2-7
TGCGCCAGCAGCCCTCTAGCGGTCGTCTCCTACGAGCAGTACTTC
CASSPLAVVSYEQYF
>TRBD2|TRBV24-1|.|TRBJ2-3
TGTGCCACCAGTGAGGCGGGAGGCACAGATACGCAGTATTTT
CATSEAGGTDTQYF
>TRBD1|TRBV28|.|TRBJ2-1
TGTGCCAGCAGTCCCCCGGGACAGGGCAGGTATGAGCAGTTCTTC
CASSPPGQGRYEQFF
>TRBD2|TRBV9|.|TRBJ2-2
TGTGCCAGCAGCGTAGTAGCGGGAGAAGGGGCCGGGGAGCTGTTTTTT
CASSVVAGEGAGELFF
>.|TRBV30|.|TRBJ2-5
TGTGCCTGGAGTCGGCTAGCCCAAGAGACCCAGTACTTC
CAWSRLAQETQYF
>TRBD1|TRBV7-6|.|TRBJ2-1
TGTGCCAGCAGCTTAGGTCCCGGACAGGGCAATGAGCAGTTCTTC
CASSLGPGQGNEQFF
>TRBD2|TRBV19|.|TRBJ2-3
TGTGCCAGTAGTACGACTAGCGGCACAGATACGCAGTATTTT
CASSTTSGTDTQYF
>.|TRBV29-1|.|TRBJ2-1
TGCAGCGTTGACAGGGATAACTACAATGAGCAGTTCTTC
CSVDRDNYNEQFF
>TRBD2|TRBV7-2|.|TRBJ2-2
TGTGCCAGCAGCTCCGGGACTAGCGGCCGAGGGGAGCTGTTTTTT
CASSSGTSGRGELFF
>.|TRBV29-1|.|TRBJ1-2
TGCAGCGCTTCCGAACAGGGCACGGTAGGCTACACCTTC
CSASEQGTVGYTF
>.|TRBV5-1|.|TRBJ2-2
TGCGCCAGCAGCGGCAGGCAGGGGAGCGCGAACACCGGGGAGCTGTTTTTT
CASSGRQGSANTGELFF
>TRBD1|TRBV28|.|TRBJ2-6
TGTGCCAGCAGTTTACATGAACAGGGGGTGGTACTTAGTGGGGCCAACGTCCTGACTTTC
CASSLHEQGVVLSGANVLTF
>TRBD2|TRBV10-3|.|TRBJ2-5
TGTGCCATCAGTGGCCCTAGCGGTCAAGAGACCCAGTACTTC
CAISGPSGQETQYF
>TRBD1|TRBV7-2|.|TRBJ2-7
TGTGCCAGCAGCTCGCGACAGGGCCGGCCCTACGAGCAGTACTTC
CASSSRQGRPYEQYF
>.|TRBV30|.|TRBJ1-6
TGTGCCTGGATTACCCAGACGGGTTTAAATTCACCCCTCCACTTT
CAWITQTGLNSPLHF
>TRBD2|TRBV4-3|.|TRBJ2-7
TGCGCCAGCAGCCAAGTAGCGGGAGTTGGGGAGCAGTACTTC
CASSQVAGVGEQYF
>.|TRBV4-1|.|TRBJ1-5
TGCGCCAGCAGCCAAGATGATAGGAGGGGTCAGCCCCAGCATTTT
CASSQDDRRGQPQHF
>.|TRBV21-1|few|TRBJ2-1
TGTGCCAGCAGCAAATCTTCGAGATCCCGAGGATACAATGAGCAGTTCTTC
CASSKSSRSRGYNEQFF
>TRBD2|TRBV7-9|.|TRBJ2-7
TGTGCCAGCAGCGGACGGACTAGCGGGTGGGTGTGGGAGCAGTACTTC
CASSGRTSGWVWEQYF
>.|TRBV28|.|TRBJ1-2
TGTGCCAGCAGTATAGGACAGACTTCTAACTATGGCTACACCTTC
CASSIGQTSNYGYTF
>TRBD1|TRBV2|.|TRBJ1-2
TGTGCCAGGACCAGACAGGGTAGCTATGGCTACACCTTC
CARTRQGSYGYTF
>TRBD1|TRBV3-1/TRBV3-2|.|TRBJ1-4
TGTGCCAGCAGCCAACTAGACAGGGAAAGTGAAAAACTGTTTTTT
CASSQLDRESEKLFF
>.|TRBV4-1|.|TRBJ2-3
TGCGCCAGCAGCCAAGATTTACTAGCAGACTTTCCGATGGTCACAGATACGCAGTATTTT
CASSQDLLADFPMVTDTQYF
>TRBD1|TRBV4-3|.|TRBJ1-6
TGCGCCAGCAGCCAAGATCCCGACAGGGGAGGTTCACCCCTCCACTTT
CASSQDPDRGGSPLHF
>.|TRBV28|.|TRBJ2-1
TGTGCCACGTCAACCGGACCACGGGAGTTGGGGCAGTTCTTC
CATSTGPRELGQFF
>TRBD2|TRBV7-3|.|TRBJ2-1
TGTGCCAGCAGCCCTAAGATCGGACTAGCAGACAATGAGCAGTTCTTC
CASSPKIGLADNEQFF
>.|TRBV30|.|TRBJ1-1
TGTGCCTACCATTGGACACCCAACACTGAAGCTTTCTTT
CAYHWTPNTEAFF
>TRBD1|TRBV4-1|.|TRBJ1-1
TGCGCCAGCAGCCCCAGATGGGTGGACAGGGCCACTGAAGCTTTCTTT
CASSPRWVDRATEAFF